Below, one T cell receptor beta chain is given with its context. Its specificity is not known. Treatment specified: some 20 received Ad26.COV2.S at low or high dose, single or two shots; several received placebo; per-sample allocation not given. Day 63 following the first vaccine or placebo injection was when the samples were taken. A Boston donor was an adult aged 18-55 years. Sequencing was performed with immunoSEQ multiplex PCR; in TCRdb, only in-frame clones are kept and a portion is missing. This table holds roughly 270,000 clones, around 87% found once. Germline V gene sequence: CDR1 SGHKS, CDR2 YYEKEE (reference sequence). The V end lost 3 bases, the J end lost 4 bases, and 15 bases lay between the germline ends. There are 15 residues in the CDR3. The sample belongs to a study of Ad26.COV2.S vaccination and SARS-CoV-2 variants. Study-wide background: The Ad26.COV2.S arm of the COV1001 trial was where the donor was placed. Regarding the study as a whole: Whether participants received vaccine or placebo, their non-spike TCR breadth was similar.

The TCR sequence derives from a person aged 18-60 years who received the Ad26.COV2.S COVID-19 vaccine or a placebo. The sample here was peripheral blood, taken in a trial of Ad26.COV2.S vaccine versus placebo. V is TRBV5-5 and J is TRBJ2-3; unclear D gene. The CDR3 is CASSSGEPRADTQYF. The CDR3 DNA reads as TGTGCCAGCAGCTCCGGTGAGCCAAGGGCAGATACGCAGTATTTT. The full variable domain, completed using reference TRBV5-5 and TRBJ2-3, is DAGVTQSPTHLIKTRGQQVTLRCSPISGHKSVSWYQQVLGQGPQFIFQYYEKEERGRGNFPDRFSARQFPNYSSELNVNALLLGDSALYLCASSSGEPRADTQYFGPGTRLTVL.